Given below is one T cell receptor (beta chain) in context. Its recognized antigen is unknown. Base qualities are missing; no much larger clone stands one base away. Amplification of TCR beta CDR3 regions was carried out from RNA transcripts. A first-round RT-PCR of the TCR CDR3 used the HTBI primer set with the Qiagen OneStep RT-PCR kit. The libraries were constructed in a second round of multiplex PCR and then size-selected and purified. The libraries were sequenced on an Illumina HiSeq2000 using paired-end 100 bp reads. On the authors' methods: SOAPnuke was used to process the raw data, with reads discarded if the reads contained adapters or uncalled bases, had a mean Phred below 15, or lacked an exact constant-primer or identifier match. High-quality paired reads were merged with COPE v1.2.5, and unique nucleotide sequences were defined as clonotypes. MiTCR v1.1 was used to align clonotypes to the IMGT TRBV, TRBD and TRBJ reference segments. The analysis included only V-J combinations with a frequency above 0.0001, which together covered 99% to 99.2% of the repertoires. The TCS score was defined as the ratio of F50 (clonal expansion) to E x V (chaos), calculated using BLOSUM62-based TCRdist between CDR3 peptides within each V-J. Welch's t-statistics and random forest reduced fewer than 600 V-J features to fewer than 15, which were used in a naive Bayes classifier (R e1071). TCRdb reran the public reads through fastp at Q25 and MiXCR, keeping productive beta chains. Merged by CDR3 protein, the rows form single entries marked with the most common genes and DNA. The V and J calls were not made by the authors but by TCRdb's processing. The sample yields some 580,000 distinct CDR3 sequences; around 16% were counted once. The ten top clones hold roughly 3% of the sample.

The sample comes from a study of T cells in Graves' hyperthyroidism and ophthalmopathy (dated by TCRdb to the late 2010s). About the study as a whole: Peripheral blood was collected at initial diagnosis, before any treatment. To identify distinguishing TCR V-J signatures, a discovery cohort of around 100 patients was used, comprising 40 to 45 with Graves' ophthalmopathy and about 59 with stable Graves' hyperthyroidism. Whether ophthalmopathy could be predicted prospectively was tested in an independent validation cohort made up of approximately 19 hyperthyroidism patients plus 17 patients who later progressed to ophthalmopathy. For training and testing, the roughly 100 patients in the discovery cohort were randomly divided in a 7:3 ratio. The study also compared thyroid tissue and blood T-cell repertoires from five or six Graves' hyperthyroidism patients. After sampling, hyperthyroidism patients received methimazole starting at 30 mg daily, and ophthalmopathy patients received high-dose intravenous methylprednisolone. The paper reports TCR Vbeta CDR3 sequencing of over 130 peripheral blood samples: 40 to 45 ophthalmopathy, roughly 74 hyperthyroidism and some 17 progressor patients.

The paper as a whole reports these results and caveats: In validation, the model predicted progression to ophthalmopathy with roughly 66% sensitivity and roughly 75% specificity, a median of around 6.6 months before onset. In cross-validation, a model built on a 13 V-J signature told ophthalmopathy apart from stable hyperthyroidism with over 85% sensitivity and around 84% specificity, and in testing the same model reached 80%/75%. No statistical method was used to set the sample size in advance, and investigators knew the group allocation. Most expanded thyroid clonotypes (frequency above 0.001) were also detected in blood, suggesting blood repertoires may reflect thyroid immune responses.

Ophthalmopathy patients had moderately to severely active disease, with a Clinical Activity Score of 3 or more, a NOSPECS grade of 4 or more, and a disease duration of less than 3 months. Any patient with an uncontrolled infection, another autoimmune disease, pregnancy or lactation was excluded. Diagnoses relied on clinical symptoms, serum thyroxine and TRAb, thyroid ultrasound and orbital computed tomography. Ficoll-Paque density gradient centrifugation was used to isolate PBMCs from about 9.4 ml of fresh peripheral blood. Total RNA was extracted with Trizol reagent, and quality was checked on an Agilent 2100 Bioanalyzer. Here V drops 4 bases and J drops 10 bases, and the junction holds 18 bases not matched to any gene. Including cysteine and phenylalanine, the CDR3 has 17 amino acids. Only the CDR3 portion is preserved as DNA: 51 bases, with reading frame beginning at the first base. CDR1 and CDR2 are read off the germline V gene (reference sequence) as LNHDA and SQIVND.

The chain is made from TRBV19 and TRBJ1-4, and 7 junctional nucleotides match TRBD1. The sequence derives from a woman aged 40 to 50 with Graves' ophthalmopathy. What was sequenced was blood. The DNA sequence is TGTGCCAGTAGTACCCGGGACAGTATGACTCTAGGGAGAAAACTGTTTTTT. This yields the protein CASSTRDSMTLGRKLFF.